This T cell receptor beta chain was sequenced for a study of cytomegalovirus exposure and HLA in healthy donors. This clone has a handful of counts. V was pared by 4 bases and J by 3 bases, with 7 bases of the junction left unmatched. CDR1 and CDR2 from the germline V gene are SNHLY and FYNNEI. The CDR3 extends over 16 amino acids. 13 Jbeta primers and 60 Vbeta primers were used for the PCR. Generated by immunoSEQ multiplex PCR, the TCRdb table keeps only in-frame clones and is missing some. Of more than 95,000 clones listed, about 81% are singletons. The gene calls are TRBV2 and TRBJ2-3, with 10 bases aligning to TRBD2. The clonotype comes from a man under 40 in good health and CMV-seronegative. The source material was PBMCs. For the CDR3, the DNA is TGTGCCAGCAGTGCAACAGGGACTAGCGCGACAGATACGCAGTATTTT. It encodes CASSATGTSATDTQYF.